This TCR beta chain is from a study of cytomegalovirus exposure and HLA in healthy donors. In the study overall: Among the 350 to 500 donors who were genotyped, roughly 76% fell in the genetic ancestry cluster that is associated with self-reported Caucasian donors.

The CDR3 totals 11 residues. V lost 1 base and J 5 bases, leaving 5 bases between the germline ends. Per the germline V gene, CDR1 is DFQATT and CDR2 is SNEGSKA (reference sequence). Concerning this clone: The antigen remains unidentified.

Whole-study findings and limits: Testing in vitro showed a few CMV-associated chains specific for CMV antigens.

It was with 60 Vbeta and 13 Jbeta primers that the PCR ran. The repertoire was sequenced with immunoSEQ multiplex PCR; TCRdb's copy has only in-frame clones and lacks some. The sample lists about 100,000 clones, over 60% occurring once. The origin of this receptor is a female donor in good health and CMV-seropositive. Sequencing was carried out using PBMCs. V gene TRBV20-1 combines with J gene TRBJ2-5; unclear D gene. The CDR3 DNA is TGCAGTGCTAGAGTTAGTGAGACCCAGTACTTC. This sequence encodes CSARVSETQYF.